The entry below describes one T cell receptor beta chain. Its antigen is as yet unknown. CDR3 length: 15 amino acids. Germline V CDR1 and CDR2: MNHEY, SMNVEV (reference sequence). The junction had 9 bases not matched to a gene; V was cut back by 4 bases and J by 8 bases. The sample comes from a study of T cell responses to AZD1222 COVID-19 vaccine. The study, taken as a whole, reports: Variant regions that are unmutated are reportedly the target of nearly half of spike-specific TCRs.

The method was immunoSEQ multiplex PCR; TCRdb's version includes in-frame clones alone and lacks a portion of them. The sample consists of roughly 150,000 clones, around nine tenths of them appearing once. The chain combines TRBV27 with TRBJ2-1; 9 bases match TRBD2. The source of this sequence is an adult who had recovered from COVID-19. The source material was peripheral blood, sampled after recovery from COVID-19. CDR3 region: CASSSPASGKDEQFF. In DNA form, the CDR3 reads TGTGCCAGCAGTTCCCCCGCTAGCGGGAAGGATGAGCAGTTCTTC.